Listed here is a single T cell receptor beta chain. These data belong to a study of blood T cell repertoires in COVID-19. Some clones are missing from TCRdb's copy, which holds only in-frame ones; the method was immunoSEQ multiplex PCR. The sample yields about 360,000 clones, approximately 86% seen once. The CDR3 is 14 residues long. V gave up 5 bases and J gave up 1 base; unmatched junction bases: 4. Looked up from germline, CDR1 is MNHEY and CDR2 is SVGAGI. Sequencing used peripheral blood. The J gene is TRBJ2-5, the V gene TRBV6-5, with 7 nucleotides matching TRBD2. The TCR comes from an older woman with COVID-19, enrolled during active disease. The chain's CDR3 is CASSTGGSQETQYF. The DNA for the CDR3 is TGTGCCAGCAGTACGGGGGGTTCCCAAGAGACCCAGTACTTC.